The T cell receptor beta chain under discussion was sequenced for a study of T cells in Graves' hyperthyroidism and ophthalmopathy. Amplified regions were TCR beta CDR3 sequences from RNA transcripts. HTBI primers drove first-round RT-PCR of the TCR CDR3. TCRdb re-called the multiplex PCR reads through MiXCR, storing one row per CDR3 protein. The sample shows a few hundred thousand distinct CDR3 sequences, about 15% of them seen only once. Germline V gives CDR1 SGHRS, CDR2 YFSETQ. The CDR3 is made up of 14 amino acids. The table lists this clonotype with a few counts. One end of the junction varies from germline; a read error may be responsible. At first hyperthyroidism diagnosis, before any ophthalmopathy symptoms, the blood sample was collected.

The TCR sequence derives from a woman in her 30s with Graves' hyperthyroidism that later progressed to Graves' ophthalmopathy. The sequenced sample consisted of blood. This chain uses TRBV5-1 with TRBJ1-2; weak D call: TRBD1 (5 bases). CDR3 coding DNA: TGCGCCAGCAGCGACGCCCAGGGAACCTATTGCTACACCTTC. As protein: CASSDAQGTYCYTF.